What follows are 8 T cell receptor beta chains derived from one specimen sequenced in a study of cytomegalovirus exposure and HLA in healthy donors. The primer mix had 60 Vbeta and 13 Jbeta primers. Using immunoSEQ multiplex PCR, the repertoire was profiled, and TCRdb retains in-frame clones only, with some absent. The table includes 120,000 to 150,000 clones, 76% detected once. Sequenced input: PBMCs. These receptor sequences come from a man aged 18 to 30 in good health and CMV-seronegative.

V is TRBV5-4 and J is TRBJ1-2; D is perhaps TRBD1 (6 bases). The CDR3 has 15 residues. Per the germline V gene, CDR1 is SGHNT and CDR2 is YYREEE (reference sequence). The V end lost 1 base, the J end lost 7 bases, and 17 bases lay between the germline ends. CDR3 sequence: CASSLPGGGWGGYTF. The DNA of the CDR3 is TGTGCCAGCAGCTTGCCCGGGGGGGGCTGGGGTGGCTACACCTTC. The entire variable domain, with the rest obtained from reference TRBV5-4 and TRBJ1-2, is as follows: ETGVTQSPTHLIKTRGQQVTLRCSSQSGHNTVSWYQQALGQGPQFIFQYYREEENGRGNFPPRFSGLQFPNYSSELNVNALELDDSALYLCASSLPGGGWGGYTFGSGTRLTVV.

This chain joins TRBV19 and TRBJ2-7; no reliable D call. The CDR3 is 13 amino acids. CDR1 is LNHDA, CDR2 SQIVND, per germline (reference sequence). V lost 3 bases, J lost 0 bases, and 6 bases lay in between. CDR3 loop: CASSIASSYEQYF. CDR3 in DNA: TGTGCCAGTAGTATTGCTAGCTCCTACGAGCAGTACTTC.

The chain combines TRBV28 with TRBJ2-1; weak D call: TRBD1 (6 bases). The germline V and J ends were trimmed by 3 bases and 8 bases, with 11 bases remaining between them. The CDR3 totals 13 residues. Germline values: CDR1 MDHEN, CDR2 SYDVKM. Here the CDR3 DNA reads TGTGCCAGCAGTTTGCCAGGGGCTGATGAGCAGTTCTTC. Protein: CASSLPGADEQFF.

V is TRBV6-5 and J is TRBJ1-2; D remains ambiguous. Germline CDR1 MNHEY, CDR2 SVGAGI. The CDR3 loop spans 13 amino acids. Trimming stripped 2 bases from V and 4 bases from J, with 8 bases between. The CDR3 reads CASSYARGYGYTF. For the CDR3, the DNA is TGTGCCAGCAGTTACGCCCGGGGCTATGGCTACACCTTC.

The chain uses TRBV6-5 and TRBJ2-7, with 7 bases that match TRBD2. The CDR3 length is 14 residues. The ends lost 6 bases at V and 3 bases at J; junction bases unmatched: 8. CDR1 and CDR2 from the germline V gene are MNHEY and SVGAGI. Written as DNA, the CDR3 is TGTGCCAGCAGCCAGAAGAGCGGGATCTACGAGCAGTACTTC. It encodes CASSQKSGIYEQYF.

CDR3 DNA: TGTGCCAGCACGGGACTAGCGGGAGGGACTGAGCAGTTCTTC. Translated: CASTGLAGGTEQFF. The rearrangement uses TRBV2 and TRBJ2-1; 16 bases agree with TRBD2. The CDR3 covers 14 residues. V was pared by 7 bases and J by 9 bases, with 3 bases of the junction left unmatched. Germline CDR1 SNHLY, CDR2 FYNNEI.

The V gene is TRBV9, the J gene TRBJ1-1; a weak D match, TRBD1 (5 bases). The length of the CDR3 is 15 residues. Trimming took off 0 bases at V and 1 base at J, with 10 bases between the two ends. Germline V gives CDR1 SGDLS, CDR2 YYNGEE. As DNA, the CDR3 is TGTGCCAGCAGCGTAGTAGACAGAACGAACACTGAAGCTTTCTTT. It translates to CASSVVDRTNTEAFF. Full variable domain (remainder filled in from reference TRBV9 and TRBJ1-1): DSGVTQTPKHLITATGQRVTLRCSPRSGDLSVYWYQQSLDQGLQFLIQYYNGEERAKGNILERFSAQQFPDLHSELNLSSLELGDSALYFCASSVVDRTNTEAFFGQGTRLTVV.

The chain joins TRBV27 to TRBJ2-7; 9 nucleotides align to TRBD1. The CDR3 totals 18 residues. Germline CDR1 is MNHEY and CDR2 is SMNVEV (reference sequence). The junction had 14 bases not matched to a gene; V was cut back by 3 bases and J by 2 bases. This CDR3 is CASSFSGVGTGRPYEQYF. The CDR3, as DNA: TGTGCCAGCAGTTTCTCAGGTGTTGGGACAGGGAGGCCCTACGAGCAGTACTTC.